This section outlines one T cell receptor beta chain sequence together with its context. Generated by immunoSEQ multiplex PCR, the TCRdb table keeps only in-frame clones and is missing some. The table lists a few hundred thousand clones, 80% to 90% of them singletons. This entry comes from a study of blood T cell repertoires in COVID-19. Participant reports of clinical history set cohort assignment. The CDR3 has 15 amino acids. V shed 6 bases and J 4 bases; nucleotides not matched to a gene: 7. Germline V gene lookup returns CDR1 WSHSY and CDR2 SAAADI. The specimen sequenced was PBMCs or T cells enriched from blood (not recorded which). The source is a woman aged 50 to 60 who had recovered from COVID-19. V and J are TRBV10-2 and TRBJ2-2; 8 nucleotides agree with TRBD2. CDR3 protein: CASRKAGEGTGELFF. The CDR3 region has the DNA TGCGCCAGCAGAAAAGCGGGAGAGGGCACCGGGGAGCTGTTTTTT.